This is a list of T cell receptor beta chains from one sample in a study of OX40 agonist ivuxolimab in advanced cancers. Using immunoSEQ multiplex PCR, the repertoire was profiled, and TCRdb retains in-frame clones only, with some absent. The sample contains around 36,000 clones, over 75% of which appear only once. The source material was CD4+ or CD8+ T cells sorted from blood, sampled in a trial of the OX40 agonist ivuxolimab. The receptors originated from an adult with an advanced solid tumor such as melanoma, head and neck, liver or kidney cancer. The CDR3 runs from the conserved cysteine through the conserved F or W. Fields, in order: CDR3 protein, V gene, clone size. The size field is filled for only some rows; it gives once, few, many or a size class.

CDR3: CASSLGSSYEQYF
V: TRBV5-1
size: NA

CDR3: CASSPHRGSGANVLTF
V: TRBV27
size: NA

CDR3: CASGPWDSFQPQHF
V: TRBV6-1
size: NA

CDR3: CASSQDHERGGYNEQFF
V: TRBV4-3
size: NA

CDR3: CASSLEAGGTDTQYF
V: TRBV7-6
size: NA

CDR3: CASSELGTGEAFF
V: TRBV25-1
size: once

CDR3: CASSQDRGDTQYF
V: TRBV4-2
size: few

CDR3: CASSSLSQYF
V: TRBV27
size: NA

CDR3: CASSLAGTGTYEQYF
V: TRBV7-8
size: NA

CDR3: CASSNAGEGDTGELFF
V: TRBV4-2
size: NA

CDR3: CASSASGQPYNEQFF
V: TRBV9
size: NA

CDR3: CASSGFPSDETQYF
V: TRBV2
size: NA

CDR3: CASSATDSYEQYF
V: TRBV6-1
size: NA

CDR3: CASSRGQGERGKLFF
V: TRBV10-1
size: NA

CDR3: CASGLILTRQGDEQFF
V: TRBV12-5
size: NA